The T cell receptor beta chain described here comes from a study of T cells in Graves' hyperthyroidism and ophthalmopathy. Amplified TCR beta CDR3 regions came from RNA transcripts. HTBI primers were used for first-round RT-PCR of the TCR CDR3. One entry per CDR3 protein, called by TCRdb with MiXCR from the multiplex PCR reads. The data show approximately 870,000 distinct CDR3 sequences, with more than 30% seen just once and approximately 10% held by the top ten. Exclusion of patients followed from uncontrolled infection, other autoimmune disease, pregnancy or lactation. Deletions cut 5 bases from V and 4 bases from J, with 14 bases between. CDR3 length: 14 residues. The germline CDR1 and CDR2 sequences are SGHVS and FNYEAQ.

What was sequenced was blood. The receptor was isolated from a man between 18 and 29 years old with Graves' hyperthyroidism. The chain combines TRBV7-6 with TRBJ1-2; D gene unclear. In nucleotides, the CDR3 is TGTGCCAGCAGCCCCTCGGTAGGGTCCTATGGCTACACCTTC. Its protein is CASSPSVGSYGYTF.